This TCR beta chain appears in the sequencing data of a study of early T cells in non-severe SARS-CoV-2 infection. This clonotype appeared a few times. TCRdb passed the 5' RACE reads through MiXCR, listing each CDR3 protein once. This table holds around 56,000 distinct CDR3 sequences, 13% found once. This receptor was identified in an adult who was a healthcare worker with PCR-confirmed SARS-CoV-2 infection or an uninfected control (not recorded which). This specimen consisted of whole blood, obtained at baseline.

CDR3 amino acids: CASSQYGVAGASSTDTQYF. In nucleotides, the CDR3 is TGTGCCAGCAGCCAATACGGGGTAGCGGGGGCCTCTAGCACAGATACGCAGTATTTT. The gene calls are TRBV3-1 and TRBJ2-3; 9 bases line up with TRBD2. The germline gives CDR1 LGHDT, CDR2 YNNKEL (reference sequence). V was pared by 2 bases and J by 0 bases, with 12 bases of the junction left unmatched. The CDR3 extends over 19 amino acids.